The clone carrying this TCR beta chain was observed a single time. Germline V gene sequence: CDR1 LNHNV, CDR2 YYDKDF (reference sequence). J lost 5 bases, V lost 6 bases, and 6 bases had no gene match. The CDR3 spans 13 residues. The entry originates in a study of cytomegalovirus exposure and HLA in healthy donors. PCR was performed using 60 Vbeta and 13 Jbeta primers. Method: immunoSEQ multiplex PCR; TCRdb's copy keeps in-frame clones and lacks some. The table has roughly 130,000 clones, over 60% seen once. Sequencing was done on a sample of PBMCs. This TCR derives from a woman aged 55-70 years in good health and CMV-seronegative. The V call is TRBV15, the J call TRBJ1-1; 7 positions agree with TRBD1. The DNA for the CDR3 is TGTGCCACCAGAGAACAGGGGAGGACTGAAGCTTTCTTT. This encodes CATREQGRTEAFF.